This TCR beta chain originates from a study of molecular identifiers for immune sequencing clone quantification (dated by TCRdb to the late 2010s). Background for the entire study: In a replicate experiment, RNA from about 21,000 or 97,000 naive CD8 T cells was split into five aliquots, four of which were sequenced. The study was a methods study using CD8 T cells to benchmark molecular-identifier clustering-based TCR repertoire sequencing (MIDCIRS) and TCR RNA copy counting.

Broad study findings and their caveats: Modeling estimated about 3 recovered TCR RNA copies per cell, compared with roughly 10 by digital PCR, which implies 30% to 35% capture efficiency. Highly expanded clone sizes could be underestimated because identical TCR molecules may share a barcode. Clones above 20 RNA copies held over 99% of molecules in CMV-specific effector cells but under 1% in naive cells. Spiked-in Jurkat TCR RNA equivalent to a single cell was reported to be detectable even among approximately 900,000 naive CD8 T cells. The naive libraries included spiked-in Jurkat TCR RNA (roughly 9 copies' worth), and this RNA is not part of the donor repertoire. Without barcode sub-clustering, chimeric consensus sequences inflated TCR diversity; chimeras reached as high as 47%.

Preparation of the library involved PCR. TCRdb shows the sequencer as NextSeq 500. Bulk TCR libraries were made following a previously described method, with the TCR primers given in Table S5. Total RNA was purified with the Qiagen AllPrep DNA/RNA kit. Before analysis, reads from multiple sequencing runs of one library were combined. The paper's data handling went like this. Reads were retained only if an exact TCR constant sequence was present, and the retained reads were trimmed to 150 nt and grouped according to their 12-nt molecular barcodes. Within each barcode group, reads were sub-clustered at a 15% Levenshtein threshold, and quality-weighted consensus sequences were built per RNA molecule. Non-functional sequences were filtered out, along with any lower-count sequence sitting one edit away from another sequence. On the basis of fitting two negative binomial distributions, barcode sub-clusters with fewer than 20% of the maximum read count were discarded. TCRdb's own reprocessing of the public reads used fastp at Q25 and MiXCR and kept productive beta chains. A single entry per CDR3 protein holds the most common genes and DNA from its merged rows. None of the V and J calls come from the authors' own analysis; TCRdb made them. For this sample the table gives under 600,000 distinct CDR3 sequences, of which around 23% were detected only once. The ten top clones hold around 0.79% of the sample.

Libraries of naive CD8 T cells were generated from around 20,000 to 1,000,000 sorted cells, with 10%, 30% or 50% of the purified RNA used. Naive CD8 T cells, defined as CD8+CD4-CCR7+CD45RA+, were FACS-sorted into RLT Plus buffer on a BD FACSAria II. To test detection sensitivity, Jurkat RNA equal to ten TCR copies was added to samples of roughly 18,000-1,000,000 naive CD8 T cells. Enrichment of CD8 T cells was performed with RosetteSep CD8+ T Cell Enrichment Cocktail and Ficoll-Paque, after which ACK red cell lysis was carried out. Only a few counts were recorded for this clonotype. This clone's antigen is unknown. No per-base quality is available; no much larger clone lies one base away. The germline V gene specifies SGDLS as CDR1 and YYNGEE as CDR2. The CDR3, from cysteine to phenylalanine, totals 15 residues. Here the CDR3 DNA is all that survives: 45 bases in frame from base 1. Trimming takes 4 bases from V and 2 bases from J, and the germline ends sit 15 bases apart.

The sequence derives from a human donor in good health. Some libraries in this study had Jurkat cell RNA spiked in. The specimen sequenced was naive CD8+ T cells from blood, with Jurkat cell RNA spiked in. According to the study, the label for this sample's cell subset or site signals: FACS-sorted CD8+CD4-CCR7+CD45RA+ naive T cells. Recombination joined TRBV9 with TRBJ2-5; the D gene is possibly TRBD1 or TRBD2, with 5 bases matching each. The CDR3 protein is CASSPRGTTQETQYF. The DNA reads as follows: TGTGCCAGCAGCCCGAGGGGAACGACTCAAGAGACCCAGTACTTC. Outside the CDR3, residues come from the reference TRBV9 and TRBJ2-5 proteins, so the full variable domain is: DSGVTQTPKHLITATGQRVTLRCSPRSGDLSVYWYQQSLDQGLQFLIQYYNGEERAKGNILERFSAQQFPDLHSELNLSSLELGDSALYFCASSPRGTTQETQYFGPGTRLLVL.